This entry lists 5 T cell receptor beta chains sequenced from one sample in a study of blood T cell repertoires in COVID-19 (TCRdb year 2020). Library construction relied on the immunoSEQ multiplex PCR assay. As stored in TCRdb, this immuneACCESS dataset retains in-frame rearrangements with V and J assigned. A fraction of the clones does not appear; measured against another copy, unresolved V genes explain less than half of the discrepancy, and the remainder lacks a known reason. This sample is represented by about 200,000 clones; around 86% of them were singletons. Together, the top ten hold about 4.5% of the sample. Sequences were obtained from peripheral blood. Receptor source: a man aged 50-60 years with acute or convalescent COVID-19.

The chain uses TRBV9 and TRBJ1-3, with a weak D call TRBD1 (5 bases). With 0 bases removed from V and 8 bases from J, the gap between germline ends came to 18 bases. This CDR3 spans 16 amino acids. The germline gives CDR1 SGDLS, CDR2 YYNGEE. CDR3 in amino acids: CASSVVPQVFGDTIYF. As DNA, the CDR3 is TGTGCCAGCAGCGTAGTCCCACAGGTGTTTGGGGACACCATATATTTT.

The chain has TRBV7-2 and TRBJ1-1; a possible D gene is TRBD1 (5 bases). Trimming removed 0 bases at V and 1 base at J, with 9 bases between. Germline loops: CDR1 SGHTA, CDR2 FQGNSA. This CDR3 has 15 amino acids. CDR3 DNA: TGTGCCAGCAGCTTAGCGTACAGGCCGAACACTGAAGCTTTCTTT. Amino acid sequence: CASSLAYRPNTEAFF.

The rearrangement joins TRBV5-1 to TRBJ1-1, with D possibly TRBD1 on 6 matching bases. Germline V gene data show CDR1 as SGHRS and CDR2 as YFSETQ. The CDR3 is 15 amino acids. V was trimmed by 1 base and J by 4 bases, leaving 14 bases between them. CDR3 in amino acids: CASSLNARGPTEAFF. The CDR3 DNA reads TGCGCCAGCAGCTTGAACGCCAGGGGTCCCACTGAAGCTTTCTTT.

In nucleotides, the CDR3 is TGTGCCTCTTCCACGGGGTCCACTTCGAACACTGAAGCTTTCTTT. Protein product: CASSTGSTSNTEAFF. V is TRBV7-9 and J is TRBJ1-1; no clear D. The V and J ends lost 11 bases and 1 base respectively, with 20 bases between them. The V gene's germline CDR1 is SEHNR and CDR2 FQNEAQ (reference sequence). This CDR3 has 15 residues.

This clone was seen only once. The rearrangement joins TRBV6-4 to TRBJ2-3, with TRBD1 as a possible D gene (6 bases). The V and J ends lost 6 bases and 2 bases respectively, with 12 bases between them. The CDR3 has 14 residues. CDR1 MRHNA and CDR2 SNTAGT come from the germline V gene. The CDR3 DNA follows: TGTGCCAGCAGAACAGGGCCTGACACAGATACGCAGTATTTT. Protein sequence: CASRTGPDTDTQYF.